The 27 T cell receptor beta chains below were found in one sample sequenced in a study of blood T cell repertoires in COVID-19. Measured with immunoSEQ multiplex PCR; TCRdb has only the in-frame clones, and not every one. The sample contains 130,000 to 150,000 clones, around 90% of which appear only once. Sequenced material: PBMCs or T cells enriched from blood (not recorded which). All receptors come from a woman in her thirties or forties who had been exposed to COVID-19.

The chain links TRBV11-3 to TRBJ1-3; TRBD1 aligns across 8 bases. Trimming removed 2 bases from V and 2 bases from J; junction bases left unmatched: 2. The CDR3 has 15 residues. CDR1 and CDR2 (germline): SGHNT, YENEEA. The CDR3 DNA reads TGTGCCAGCAGCTTACAGGGGGCTACTGGAAACACCATATATTTT. As protein: CASSLQGATGNTIYF. Drawing the rest from reference TRBV11-3 and TRBJ1-3, the complete variable domain is EAGVVQSPRYKIIEKKQPVAFWCNPISGHNTLYWYLQNLGQGPELLIRYENEEAVDDSQLPKDRFSAERLKGVDSTLKIQPAELGDSAVYLCASSLQGATGNTIYFGEGSWLTVV.

The V gene is TRBV24-1, the J gene TRBJ2-5, with D tentatively TRBD2 (6 bases). Germline CDR1 reads KGHDR; CDR2 reads SFDVKD. With 9 bases removed from V and 0 bases from J, the gap between germline ends came to 13 bases. The CDR3 contains 14 residues. The CDR3 DNA follows: TGTGCCACCGGGGACTCCAGGTACCAAGAGACCCAGTACTTC. Protein: CATGDSRYQETQYF.

The chain recombines TRBV14 with TRBJ1-2; 7 bases map to TRBD1. After removal of 5 bases from V and 4 bases from J, the junction contained 7 bases not matched to a gene. The germline V gene encodes CDR1 SGHDN and CDR2 FVKESK. The CDR3 covers 14 residues. As DNA, the CDR3 is TGTGCCAGCAGCTTACAGGGGCGAGGCTATGGCTACACCTTC. Its translation: CASSLQGRGYGYTF. The full variable domain, in which reference TRBV14 and TRBJ1-2 provide the parts outside the CDR3, is EAGVTQFPSHSVIEKGQTVTLRCDPISGHDNLYWYRRVMGKEIKFLLHFVKESKQDESGMPNNRFLAERTGGTYSTLKVQPAELEDSGVYFCASSLQGRGYGYTFGSGTRLTVV.

J is TRBJ2-7 and V is TRBV10-2; 8 bases align to TRBD1. The V and J ends lost 10 bases and 6 bases, in that order; junction bases with no gene match: 11. This CDR3 region has 13 residues. The germline V gene has CDR1 WSHSY and CDR2 SAAADI. Here the CDR3 DNA reads TGCGCCACCTCGACAGGGGACGCGGGCGAGCAGTACTTC. It codes for CATSTGDAGEQYF.

This chain connects TRBV7-9 to TRBJ1-1, with D perhaps matching TRBD1 (5 bases). The CDR3 is 12 residues long. Germline CDR1 and CDR2: SEHNR and FQNEAQ (reference sequence). Between the trimmed V and J ends, which lost 3 bases and 8 bases, there was a span of 10 bases. The CDR3 spells CASSFATDEAFF. In DNA form, the CDR3 reads TGTGCCAGCAGCTTTGCGACAGACGAAGCTTTCTTT.

The table lists this clone with a count of one. The chain links TRBV18 to TRBJ2-2, with TRBD2 matching over 10 bases. CDR1 and CDR2 (germline): KGHSH, LQKENI. The CDR3 runs to 16 residues. J lost 6 bases, V lost 3 bases, and 7 bases had no gene match. The DNA of the CDR3 is TGTGCCAGCTCACCCCCTAGCGGGAGTTCGGCCGGGGAGCTGTTTTTT. Its protein is CASSPPSGSSAGELFF.

The rearrangement joins TRBV5-6 to TRBJ1-5, with D hard to call. Trimming took off 1 base at V and 8 bases at J, with 13 bases between the two ends. This CDR3 has 14 residues. From germline, CDR1 is SGHDT and CDR2 YYEEEE. The CDR3 loop reads CASSLYQLEEPQHF. The CDR3 nucleotides are TGTGCCAGCAGCTTGTACCAGCTGGAGGAGCCCCAGCATTTT.

This sequence joins TRBV19 and TRBJ1-5, with D unresolved. The CDR3 contains 12 residues. Trimming shortened V by 7 bases and J by 4 bases, and 8 bases separated the two germline ends. Germline CDR1 is LNHDA and CDR2 is SQIVND (reference sequence). The CDR3 region has the DNA TGTGCCAGTACTTTTCGGAATCAGCCCCAGCATTTT. Encoded protein: CASTFRNQPQHF.

CDR3 DNA: TGTGCCAGCAGCCTACAGGAAACTGGGGCCAACGTCCTGACTTTC. Protein product: CASSLQETGANVLTF. V and J are TRBV7-9 and TRBJ2-6, with D tentatively TRBD1 (5 bases). The V and J ends lost 5 bases and 2 bases respectively, with 10 bases between them. The germline V gene encodes CDR1 SEHNR and CDR2 FQNEAQ (reference sequence). The CDR3 totals 15 residues. The complete variable domain, with remaining parts taken from reference TRBV7-9 and TRBJ2-6, reads DTGVSQNPRHKITKRGQNVTFRCDPISEHNRLYWYRQTLGQGPEFLTYFQNEAQLEKSRLLSDRFSAERPKGSFSTLEIQRTEQGDSAMYLCASSLQETGANVLTFGAGSRLTVL.

V is TRBV11-2 and J is TRBJ2-1; possible D gene TRBD2, 5 bases. V was clipped by 0 bases and J by 7 bases, with 16 bases between them. Looked up from germline, CDR1 is SGHAT and CDR2 is FQNNGV. This CDR3 contains 16 residues. Here the CDR3 DNA reads TGTGCCAGCAGCTTAGAAGTCGGGATTGACCAAAATGAGCAGTTCTTC. It translates to CASSLEVGIDQNEQFF.

The chain carries TRBV7-9 and TRBJ2-1, with a possible D match to TRBD2 (6 bases). Trimming left V 1 base short and J 7 bases short, with 17 bases between. CDR1 and CDR2 from the germline V gene are SEHNR and FQNEAQ (reference sequence). There are 16 residues in the CDR3. CDR3 bases: TGTGCCAGCAGCTTAGTGACGGGGGTTGAGGGAAATGAGCAGTTCTTC. It is translated as CASSLVTGVEGNEQFF.

V and J are TRBV10-2 and TRBJ1-5; 7 nucleotides agree with TRBD1. V trimming: 8 bases; J trimming: 6 bases; junction bases outside the gene matches: 10. The length of the CDR3 is 14 residues. The germline V gene has CDR1 WSHSY and CDR2 SAAADI. The CDR3 loop reads CASLETGLGQPQHF. The CDR3 DNA reads TGCGCCAGCCTGGAGACAGGGTTGGGTCAGCCCCAGCATTTT.

The chain has TRBV9 and TRBJ1-5; 7 positions match TRBD1. The CDR3 runs to 15 residues. CDR1 and CDR2 (germline): SGDLS, YYNGEE. J gave up 6 bases and V 3 bases, and 9 bases lay outside the gene matches. The CDR3 region is CASSAGGQTLQPQHF. The CDR3 DNA sequence: TGTGCCAGCAGCGCCGGGGGACAGACCCTTCAGCCCCAGCATTTT. The variable domain in full, completed from reference TRBV9 and TRBJ1-5, reads DSGVTQTPKHLITATGQRVTLRCSPRSGDLSVYWYQQSLDQGLQFLIQYYNGEERAKGNILERFSAQQFPDLHSELNLSSLELGDSALYFCASSAGGQTLQPQHFGDGTRLSIL.

This chain links TRBV5-1 with TRBJ1-1, with 10 bases that match TRBD1. Losses at the gene ends were 6 bases for V and 3 bases for J; bases not matched to a gene: 8. Germline-derived CDR1 and CDR2 are SGHRS and YFSETQ. The CDR3 spans 15 residues. CDR3 DNA sequence: TGCGCCAGCACCTCTTCCGGGACAGGGGACACTGAAGCTTTCTTT. Translation: CASTSSGTGDTEAFF. The whole variable domain, filled in from reference TRBV5-1 and TRBJ1-1, reads KAGVTQTPRYLIKTRGQQVTLSCSPISGHRSVSWYQQTPGQGLQFLFEYFSETQRNKGNFPGRFSGRQFSNSRSEMNVSTLELGDSALYLCASTSSGTGDTEAFFGQGTRLTVV.

CDR3 in DNA: TGTGCCAGCTCTGAGAGCCCCCCCCAGGGGGCCAAAAACATTCAGTACTTC. It specifies CASSESPPQGAKNIQYF. The chain is built from TRBV18 and TRBJ2-4; a possible D gene is TRBD1 (6 bases). This CDR3 comprises 17 residues. Looked up from germline, CDR1 is KGHSH and CDR2 is LQKENI. V was clipped by 6 bases and J by 1 base, with 19 bases between them. The whole variable domain, filled in from reference TRBV18 and TRBJ2-4, reads NAGVMQNPRHLVRRRGQEARLRCSPMKGHSHVYWYRQLPEEGLKFMVYLQKENIIDESGMPKERFSAEFPKEGPSILRIQQVVRGDSAAYFCASSESPPQGAKNIQYFGAGTRLSVL.

This chain joins TRBV6-5 and TRBJ1-4; the D gene is possibly TRBD1 (5 bases). The germline CDR1 and CDR2 sequences are MNHEY and SVGAGI. The CDR3 is 16 residues long. V was cut by 3 bases and J by 0 bases, with 11 bases left in between. The CDR3 DNA sequence: TGTGCCAGCAGTTATGACAGTTATGCAACTAATGAAAAACTGTTTTTT. It translates to CASSYDSYATNEKLFF.

This clone has only a few counts. This chain uses TRBV28 with TRBJ1-1; possible D gene TRBD1, 6 bases. Germline V gene lookup returns CDR1 MDHEN and CDR2 SYDVKM. The ends were cut back, 3 bases at V and 3 bases at J, with 14 bases in the middle. This CDR3 spans 15 amino acids. The CDR3 region has the DNA TGTGCCAGCAGTTTGCCCGGTTACAGGGACACTGAAGCTTTCTTT. This translates into CASSLPGYRDTEAFF. The whole variable domain, filled in from reference TRBV28 and TRBJ1-1, reads DVKVTQSSRYLVKRTGEKVFLECVQDMDHENMFWYRQDPGLGLRLIYFSYDVKMKEKGDIPEGYSVSREKKERFSLILESASTNQTSMYLCASSLPGYRDTEAFFGQGTRLTVV.

V usage is TRBV11-2 and J usage is TRBJ1-4; the D is unclear. V was cut by 5 bases and J by 7 bases, with 14 bases left in between. The length of the CDR3 is 14 residues. Germline V CDR1 and CDR2: SGHAT, FQNNGV. The CDR3 DNA follows: TGTGCCAGCAGCCCTGCGGTGACGGGTGAAAAACTGTTTTTT. Its translation is CASSPAVTGEKLFF.

The chain has TRBV12-3 or TRBV12-4 and TRBJ2-5, with unresolved D. The CDR3 covers 12 residues. V was clipped by 8 bases and J by 5 bases, with 12 bases between them. The CDR3 DNA follows: TGTGCCAGCGCTCAGATTGTGGAGACCCAGTACTTC. As protein: CASAQIVETQYF.

Here the CDR3 reads CASSLAMEGYGYTF. In DNA form, the CDR3 reads TGCGCCAGCAGCTTGGCCATGGAGGGCTATGGCTACACCTTC. The genes are TRBV5-1 and TRBJ1-2; no definite D call. Trimming removed 0 bases at V and 4 bases at J, with 10 bases between. CDR1 is SGHRS, CDR2 YFSETQ, per germline. The CDR3 has 14 residues.

The chain has TRBV12-3 or TRBV12-4 and TRBJ2-3, with D possibly TRBD2 on 6 matching bases. The CDR3 length is 13 residues. V was clipped by 8 bases and J by 4 bases, with 13 bases between them. The CDR3, as DNA: TGTGCCAGCGTCTGGAGGGGAGCAGATACGCAGTATTTT. Its protein is CASVWRGADTQYF.

The chain joins TRBV5-1 to TRBJ2-1; TRBD1 agrees at 7 bases. CDR3 length equals 14 residues. Unmatched junction bases numbered 7, after V lost 3 bases and J lost 7 bases. Germline V gene data show CDR1 as SGHRS and CDR2 as YFSETQ. The CDR3: CASSYGTAGNEQFF. The DNA of the CDR3 is TGCGCCAGCAGCTACGGGACAGCTGGGAATGAGCAGTTCTTC.

The table lists this clone with a count of one. The chain has TRBV3-1 (or the pseudogene TRBV3-2) and TRBJ1-1; 7 bases map to TRBD1. This CDR3 contains 14 residues. Germline values: CDR1 LGHDT, CDR2 YNNKEL (reference sequence). V was clipped by 5 bases and J by 6 bases; unmatched bases: 9. The CDR3, as DNA: TGTGCCAGCAGCGGACAACAGGGGCTCGCTGAAGCTTTCTTT. Amino acid sequence: CASSGQQGLAEAFF.

The chain carries TRBV6-2 or TRBV6-3 and TRBJ1-3; 7 bases line up with TRBD1. V was clipped by 0 bases and J by 0 bases; unmatched bases: 8. The CDR3 has 18 residues. The germline V gene encodes CDR1 MNHEY and CDR2 SVGEGT. The CDR3 bases are TGTGCCAGCAGTTACTCGATTGGGGGACAGAGCTCTGGAAACACCATATATTTT. Its translation is CASSYSIGGQSSGNTIYF.

The rearrangement joins TRBV5-5 to TRBJ2-5; TRBD2 matches at 7 bases. CDR1 SGHKS and CDR2 YYEKEE come from the germline V gene (reference sequence). The CDR3 has 13 residues. The junction had 6 bases not matched to a gene; V was cut back by 4 bases and J by 6 bases. The CDR3 here is CASSPGLEQTQYF. Written as DNA, the CDR3 is TGTGCCAGCAGCCCAGGACTAGAACAGACCCAGTACTTC.

Remarks on this clone: Because it lacks the conserved phenylalanine or tryptophan at the end, this CDR3 is likely a read error. The limits of the CDR3 on the DNA are not certain, so only TCRdb's listed CDR3 is given. The chain links TRBV28 to TRBJ1-1; no DNA check was done on the table's D call, TRBD1. CDR1 is MDHEN, CDR2 SYDVKM, per germline. The CDR3 totals 13 residues, both ends included. The chain's CDR3 is CASILRQGAALSY.

The J gene is TRBJ1-1, the V gene TRBV7-9; tentative D call: TRBD1 (6 bases). V was shortened by 2 bases and J by 1 base, with 14 bases between the two germline ends. Germline values: CDR1 SEHNR, CDR2 FQNEAQ (reference sequence). The CDR3 totals 16 residues. The CDR3 reads CASSLLGIGGNTEAFF. The DNA of the CDR3 is TGTGCCAGCAGCTTACTTGGTATAGGGGGGAACACTGAAGCTTTCTTT.